Below are 10 T cell receptor beta chains sequenced from a single sample in a study of T cells in Graves' hyperthyroidism and ophthalmopathy. Authors of the study amplified TCR beta CDR3 regions from RNA transcripts. Initially, a first-round RT-PCR of the TCR CDR3 employed the HTBI primer set. From the multiplex PCR reads, TCRdb called clonotypes with MiXCR, one entry per CDR3 protein. The sample consists of a few hundred thousand distinct CDR3 sequences, 35% to 55% of them appearing once. What was sequenced was peripheral blood or thyroid tissue (not recorded which). These receptors all come from a woman between 18 and 29 years old with Graves' hyperthyroidism.

This chain links TRBV6-1 with TRBJ2-7, with 8 bases identical to TRBD1. The junction had 13 bases not matched to a gene; V was cut back by 6 bases and J by 3 bases. The germline CDR1 and CDR2 sequences are MNHNS and SASEGT. The CDR3 has 16 amino acids. The chain's CDR3 is CASRTGLGTGNYEQYF. The DNA of the CDR3 is TGTGCCAGCAGAACGGGCCTAGGGACAGGTAACTACGAGCAGTACTTC.

The chain is built from TRBV2 and TRBJ1-2; tentative D call: TRBD1 (6 bases). The CDR3 runs to 13 residues. Germline CDR1 is SNHLY and CDR2 is FYNNEI. Trimming removed 7 bases from V and 0 bases from J, with 9 bases in between. The DNA for the CDR3 is TGTGCCAGCAAGAAGGGGGCTAACTATGGCTACACCTTC. Its translation: CASKKGANYGYTF. The whole variable domain, remainder taken from reference TRBV2 and TRBJ1-2, is EPEVTQTPSHQVTQMGQEVILRCVPISNHLYFYWYRQILGQKVEFLVSFYNNEISEKSEIFDDQFSVERPDGSNFTLKIRSTKLEDSAMYFCASKKGANYGYTFGSGTRLTVV.

The J gene is TRBJ2-7, the V gene TRBV7-8; 8 bases match TRBD2. V gave up 5 bases and J gave up 3 bases; unmatched junction bases: 9. Germline CDR1 is SGHVS and CDR2 is FQNEAQ. The CDR3 has 15 amino acids. CDR3 sequence reads: CASSPPGLEVYEQYF. The CDR3 DNA sequence: TGTGCCAGCAGCCCCCCGGGACTAGAGGTCTACGAGCAGTACTTC.

This chain uses TRBV28 with TRBJ1-2, with D perhaps matching TRBD1 (6 bases). The germline V gene has CDR1 MDHEN and CDR2 SYDVKM. V was shortened by 2 bases and J by 12 bases, with 13 bases between the two germline ends. This CDR3 spans 12 amino acids. The CDR3 bases are TGTGCCAGCAGTTTAATGGACAGTGACCACACCTTC. This gives the protein CASSLMDSDHTF.

The chain has TRBV29-1 and TRBJ1-2; no definite D call. Between the trimmed V and J ends, which lost 8 bases and 2 bases, there was a span of 12 bases. The CDR3 length is 12 residues. CDR1 and CDR2 from the germline V gene are SQVTM and ANQGSEA. The CDR3 sequence is CSLEPRNYGYTF. As DNA, the CDR3 is TGCAGCTTGGAACCCAGGAACTATGGCTACACCTTC.

This clonotype was detected once. The V and J genes are TRBV6-6 and TRBJ1-6; no reliable D call. The CDR3 is 15 amino acids. With 0 bases removed from V and 7 bases from J, the gap between germline ends came to 10 bases. Germline CDR1 MNHNY, CDR2 SVGAGI (reference sequence). The DNA of the CDR3 is TGTGCCAGCAGTTACTCCGGGCCTCAGAATTCACCCCTCCACTTT. It yields the protein CASSYSGPQNSPLHF.

CDR3 DNA sequence: TGTGCCAGCGGCAGGGGGGCTTTGGGGAACACCATATATTTT. It translates to CASGRGALGNTIYF. The chain uses TRBV6-5 and TRBJ1-3, with TRBD1 matching 7 bases. The V gene's germline CDR1 is MNHEY and CDR2 SVGAGI. V lost 8 bases and J lost 7; bases outside the gene matches: 11. There are 14 residues in the CDR3.

Only one count was recorded for this clonotype. Given a much more abundant clone one base away, this may be a read error. The chain carries TRBV6-2 or TRBV6-3 and TRBJ1-1, with TRBD1 as a possible D gene (6 bases). Germline CDR1 and CDR2: MNHEY and SVGEGT. The CDR3 is 15 amino acids. The CDR3 DNA reads TGTGCCAGCAGTTACCGGACAGCTGTGAACGCTGAAGCTTTCTTT. Residues: CASSYRTAVNAEAFF.

Worth noting for this clonotype: A read error may explain this, as a much larger clone is one base away. V is TRBV6-5 and J is TRBJ1-1; TRBD1 matches 7 bases. The length of the CDR3 is 13 residues. Trimming cost V 7 bases and J 10 bases; bases outside gene matches: 12. The germline gives CDR1 MNHEY, CDR2 SVGAGI. CDR3 loop: CASTETGSAGAFF. DNA of the CDR3: TGTGCCAGCACCGAGACAGGGAGCGCTGGAGCTTTCTTT.

This clonotype was found a few times. The CDR3: CASSLVLGNEQFF. Written as DNA, the CDR3 is TGTGCCAGCAGCTTAGTATTGGGCAATGAGCAGTTCTTC. V and J are TRBV11-3 and TRBJ2-1; D is undetermined. The CDR3 totals 13 residues. Trimming left V 1 base short and J 6 bases short, with 7 bases between. Per the germline V gene, CDR1 is SGHNT and CDR2 is YENEEA.